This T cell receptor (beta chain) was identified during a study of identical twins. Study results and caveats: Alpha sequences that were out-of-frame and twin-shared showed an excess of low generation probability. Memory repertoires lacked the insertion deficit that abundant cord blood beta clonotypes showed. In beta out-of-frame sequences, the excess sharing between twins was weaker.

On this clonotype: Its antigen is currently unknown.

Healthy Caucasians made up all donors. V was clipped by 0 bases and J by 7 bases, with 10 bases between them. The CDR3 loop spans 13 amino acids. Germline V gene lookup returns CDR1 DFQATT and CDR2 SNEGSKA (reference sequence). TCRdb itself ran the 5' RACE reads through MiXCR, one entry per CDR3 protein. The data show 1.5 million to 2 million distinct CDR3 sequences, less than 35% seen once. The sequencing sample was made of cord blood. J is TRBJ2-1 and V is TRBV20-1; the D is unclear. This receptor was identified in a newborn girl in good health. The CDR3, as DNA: TGCAGTGCTAGAGATCGGCAGAGGAATGAGCAGTTCTTC. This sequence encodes CSARDRQRNEQFF.